This T cell receptor beta chain was observed in a study of OX40 agonist ivuxolimab in advanced cancers. Study information: Ivuxolimab, an agonistic anti-OX40 (CD134) antibody, was given to patients. Age averaged around 60 years (range roughly 23 to 90), and roughly 80% were male. Study-level findings and limits: On average, a greater number of expanded clones characterised CD8+ T cells relative to CD4+. Dosing at 0.1 to 3.0 mg/kg was accompanied by clonal expansion of CD4+ and CD8+ blood T cells by week 6.

TCRdb's table, derived via immunoSEQ multiplex PCR, lists solely in-frame clones and lacks some. Of roughly 48,000 clones detected, 79% appear once; the ten largest clones hold approximately 2.1%. Trimming removed 7 bases at V and 6 bases at J, with 18 bases between. In germline, CDR1 is MNHEY, CDR2 SVGAGI. The CDR3 runs to 14 residues. This clone has a single count. Its antigen is currently unknown. The V call is TRBV6-5, the J call TRBJ1-1; perhaps TRBD1 as D (6 bases). Sequencing used CD4+ or CD8+ T cells sorted from blood, obtained in a trial of the OX40 agonist ivuxolimab. The sequence was obtained from an adult with an advanced solid tumor such as melanoma, head and neck, liver or kidney cancer. The CDR3: CASNPPNRASEAFF. The DNA of the CDR3 is TGTGCCAGCAACCCACCGAACAGGGCCTCTGAAGCTTTCTTT.